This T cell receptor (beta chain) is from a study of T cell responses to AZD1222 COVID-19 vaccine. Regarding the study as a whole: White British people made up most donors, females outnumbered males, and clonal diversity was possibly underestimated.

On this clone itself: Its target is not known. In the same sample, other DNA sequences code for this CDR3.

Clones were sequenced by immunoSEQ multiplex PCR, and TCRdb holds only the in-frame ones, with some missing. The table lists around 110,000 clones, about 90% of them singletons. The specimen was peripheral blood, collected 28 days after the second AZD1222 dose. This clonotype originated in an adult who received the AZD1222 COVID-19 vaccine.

CDR3 sequence (DNA): TGTGCCAGCAGTTTGGGCGGGTCCTACGAGCAGTACTTC. It is translated as CASSLGGSYEQYF. The rearrangement links TRBV12-3 or TRBV12-4 to TRBJ2-7; possible D gene TRBD2, 5 bases. Trimming cost V 3 bases and J 1 base, with 7 bases left between them. The CDR3 is 13 residues long.